This T cell receptor (beta chain) was observed in a study of blood T cell repertoires in COVID-19. Turning to the study itself: Some COVID-19 samples were acute and others convalescent; all came from the United States, Italy and Spain. From T cells, B-cell-depleted T cells, or PBMCs came the material, which was cDNA or gDNA.

In the source study's methods: Estimation of nucleated cell counts was performed using reference gene primer amplification. The repertoire was sequenced with immunoSEQ multiplex PCR; TCRdb's copy has only in-frame clones and lacks some. Clone size and V and J calls were adopted from that table, with D and trimming inferred from the DNA. The data hold more than 65,000 clones, with roughly four fifths observed a single time. Sequenced sample: peripheral blood. The sequence was collected from a human donor in a cohort sampled during active COVID-19.

CDR3 nucleotide sequence: TGTGCCAGCAGTGAGGGGGGTCTGGACACCATATATTTT. This gives the protein CASSEGGLDTIYF. V usage is TRBV6-1 and J usage is TRBJ1-3, with D possibly TRBD1 on 5 matching bases. This CDR3 contains 13 residues. Trimming left V 3 bases short and J 8 bases short, with 11 bases between. The V gene's germline CDR1 is MNHNS and CDR2 SASEGT.